The table lists the clone carrying this T cell receptor beta chain with many counts. Its specificity is unknown. The data derive from a study of identical twins. Overall study findings and caveats: Among out-of-frame alpha sequences shared by twins, low generation probability occurred in excess.

The ends were cut back, 0 bases at V and 7 bases at J, with 7 bases in the middle. Germline CDR1 is SGHRS and CDR2 is YFSETQ. The CDR3 extends over 12 amino acids. TCRdb re-called the 5' RACE reads with MiXCR, one entry per CDR3 protein. In the table there are about 530,000 distinct CDR3 sequences, about 22% of which are singletons. The same sample was also studied in work on yellow fever vaccine responses in identical twins.

The sequence was obtained from a woman between 18 and 30 years old in good health. The chain uses TRBV5-1 and TRBJ2-5, with a possible D match to TRBD1 (5 bases). Sequencing used CD4+ T cells sorted from blood. The CDR3 loop is CASSLAQGTQYF. In DNA, the CDR3 is TGCGCCAGCAGCTTGGCCCAGGGGACCCAGTACTTC.